The TCR beta chain under discussion was sequenced for a study of cytomegalovirus exposure and HLA in healthy donors. Both 60 Vbeta primers and 13 Jbeta primers went into the PCR. Data came from immunoSEQ multiplex PCR; TCRdb stores just in-frame clones and leaves some out. The data hold around 120,000 clones, with 81% observed a single time. This clone was observed a handful of times. With 0 bases removed from V and 1 base from J, the gap between germline ends came to 5 bases. The CDR3 runs to 14 residues. Per germline, CDR1 SGHTA and CDR2 FQGNSA. Sequencing used PBMCs. The TCR originated in a young woman in good health and CMV-seronegative. This chain connects TRBV7-2 to TRBJ2-3; no definite D call. DNA for the CDR3: TGTGCCAGCAGCTTAGCCACGGGCACAGATACGCAGTATTTT. Translation: CASSLATGTDTQYF.